This T cell receptor (beta chain) was obtained from a study of CD8 T cells in Susac syndrome (dated by TCRdb to the late 2010s). Context from the whole study: The study used repertoire sequencing to test whether antigen drove CD8+ T cell activation and differentiation in Susac syndrome. Clonality of the CD8+ T cell repertoire was compared between about a dozen healthy donors, approximately 14 Susac syndrome patients and 15 multiple sclerosis patients.

Peripheral blood CD8+ and CD4+ T cells from healthy donors, Susac syndrome patients and multiple sclerosis patients were profiled by high-throughput TCR beta sequencing. Healthy donors were included as age- and sex-matched controls. Bulk CD8+ and CD4+ T cells were purified by magnetic negative isolation, whereas CD8+ TEMRA cells were enriched by FACS. Blood was drawn into EDTA tubes, processed within 24 hours, and PBMCs were isolated by density gradient centrifugation. PBMCs destined for TCR sequencing were cryopreserved in liquid nitrogen and later thawed in a 37 °C water bath. The sorted or isolated CD4+, CD8+ and CD8+ TEMRA cells had a purity of 90% or higher. V loses 7 bases, J loses 8 bases, and the germline ends lie 11 bases apart. The CDR3 spans 12 residues, from the cysteine through the phenylalanine. Just CDR3 DNA is preserved here, 36 bases in frame from base 1. The germline V gene gives CDR1 as KGHDR and CDR2 as SFDVKD.

RNA was extracted using the RNeasy kit, and about 0.45 to 1 ug of the RNA was reverse transcribed with random hexamers. The immunoSEQ multiplex PCR assay, which covers 54 Vbeta and 13 Jbeta segments, was used to amplify TCR beta CDR3 regions. PCR amplification bias was corrected using a synthetic template baseline for primer optimization and computational correction. Concerning the study's data processing: Only productive sequences were kept, with reads annotated to V, D and J genes according to IMGT and analyzed in immunoSEQ Analyzer. Clonality was calculated as one minus the Shannon entropy normalized by log2 of the number of productive unique sequences. For each patient and control, public and private clones were evaluated within the 100 most prevalent clones. A clone was defined as Susac-specific if it was absent from the healthy and MS cohorts, from 950 to 1,300 published viral clones and from other ImmuneACCESS disease sequences. Using fastp trimming at Q25 and MiXCR clonotype assembly, TCRdb reanalyzed the public sequencing data and kept in-frame beta chains. A single entry per CDR3 protein holds the most common genes and DNA from its merged rows. These V and J calls derive from TCRdb rather than the authors' analysis. Across this sample there are more than 110,000 distinct CDR3 sequences, with 94% seen only once. The biggest ten clones account for over 0.25% of the sample.

The full study reports these points: The study acknowledged that relatively few individuals were included in the TCR sequencing and HLA analysis.

Regarding this clonotype: Its antigen remains undetermined. Base qualities are missing; no much larger clone stands one base away.

This sequence uses TRBV24-1 and TRBJ2-1; too little of a D gene remains to name it. The TCR comes from a human donor in good health. Sequencing used CD8+ T cells from PBMCs. The nucleotide sequence reads TGTGCCACCAGGGACCCCGGAGATGAGCAGTTCTTC. This encodes CATRDPGDEQFF.